A selection of T cell receptor beta chains follows, all from one sample in a study of T cell changes during pregnancy in multiple sclerosis. The assay was immunoSEQ multiplex PCR, and TCRdb's table has in-frame clones only and misses some. This table holds approximately 41,000 clones, around nine tenths found once. The sequenced sample was CD4+ T cells from peripheral blood mononuclear cells, obtained in the second trimester of pregnancy. These receptors were collected from a female donor in good health, enrolled as a control in a pregnancy study. CDR3s include the opening cysteine and the closing phenylalanine or tryptophan. The order of the fields is clone size, J gene, V gene, CDR3 length, D gene, CDR3 protein, CDR3 DNA. D genes are given only for firm matches. The listing skips clone size in some rows; elsewhere it reads once, few, many or a size class.

NA,TRBJ2-7,TRBV20-1,11,TRBD1,CSAGQGYEQYF,TGCAGTGCTGGACAGGGATACGAGCAGTACTTC
NA,TRBJ1-4,TRBV5-5,16,NA,CASSLTSGQRNEKLFF,TGTGCCAGCAGCTTGACGTCTGGACAACGAAATGAAAAACTGTTTTTT
once,TRBJ1-1,TRBV11-3,14,TRBD1,CASSRQGAYTEAFF,TGTGCCAGCAGCCGACAGGGGGCTTACACTGAAGCTTTCTTT
NA,TRBJ2-5,TRBV4-1,16,TRBD2,CASSQEVRGTRETQYF,TGCGCCAGCAGCCAAGAGGTGCGGGGGACTCGAGAGACCCAGTACTTC
NA,TRBJ2-1,TRBV29-1,15,TRBD1,CSVPASGQIYNEQFF,TGCAGCGTTCCGGCCTCGGGACAGATATACAATGAGCAGTTCTTC
NA,TRBJ1-1,TRBV4-2,16,NA,CASSQGWGLSNTEAFF,TGTGCCAGCAGCCAAGGCTGGGGACTCTCCAACACTGAAGCTTTCTTT
once,TRBJ1-1,TRBV6-5,15,NA,CASRLRGRVGTEAFF,TGTGCCAGCAGGTTACGGGGAAGGGTCGGCACTGAAGCTTTCTTT
NA,TRBJ2-4,TRBV5-1,13,NA,CASSLGQANIQYF,TGCGCCAGCAGCTTGGGGCAGGCGAACATTCAGTACTTC
NA,TRBJ2-5,TRBV7-2,18,TRBD2,CASSLSHSRGGRRETQYF,TGTGCCAGCAGCTTAAGTCACTCGCGGGGGGGCCGGCGGGAGACCCAGTACTTC
NA,TRBJ2-1,TRBV19,13,NA,CASSMVAPNEQFF,TGTGCCAGTAGTATGGTGGCTCCGAATGAGCAGTTCTTC
NA,TRBJ2-7,TRBV28,12,NA,CASSKNYPEQYF,TGTGCCAGCAGTAAGAACTATCCCGAGCAGTACTTC
NA,TRBJ2-7,TRBV19,15,TRBD2,CAIPNPGLEVDEQYF,TGTGCCATCCCAAATCCGGGACTAGAGGTCGACGAGCAGTACTTC
NA,TRBJ1-1,TRBV29-1,13,NA,CSVPGTPNTEAFF,TGCAGCGTACCCGGGACACCGAACACTGAAGCTTTCTTT
NA,TRBJ1-2,TRBV7-3,13,NA,CASSLTGAGGYTF,TGTGCCAGCAGCTTAACAGGGGCTGGGGGCTACACCTTC
NA,TRBJ1-4,TRBV28,16,NA,CASSFWEPGAIGKLFF,TGTGCCAGCAGTTTCTGGGAACCAGGGGCAATCGGAAAACTGTTTTTT
NA,TRBJ2-5,TRBV4-3,15,TRBD1,CASSQGTGGQETQYF,TGCGCCAGCAGCCAAGGGACAGGGGGTCAAGAGACCCAGTACTTC
NA,TRBJ1-6,TRBV4-1,14,NA,CASSQDTYNSPLHF,TGCGCCAGCAGCCAAGACACCTATAATTCACCCCTCCACTTT
NA,TRBJ1-2,TRBV30,11,NA,CAWSRNYGYTF,TGTGCCTGGAGCAGAAACTATGGCTACACCTTC